This T cell receptor beta chain was recorded in a study of monozygotic twins with inflammatory bowel disease. Notes on the study in general: Support was lacking for any single strong IBD-associated signal or clonotype. Treatment differences in immunosuppression may have added variability to the repertoires of patients.

The CDR3 consists of 13 residues. Germline V lookup: CDR1 MNHEY, CDR2 SVGAGI. Amplification of TCRalpha and TCRbeta cDNA involved two nested PCRs that ran for roughly 15 and 9 cycles. TCRdb re-called the 5' RACE reads and catalogs CDR3 proteins one per entry, DNA excluded. There are some 150,000 distinct CDR3 sequences in the sample, with 2.4% held by the top ten. To note about this clonotype: Its antigen is undetermined.

Sequencing was carried out using blood. The genes are TRBV6-5 and TRBJ2-1; there is no DNA to check the TCRdb D call of TRBD1. The receptor's source is a human donor with ulcerative colitis or Crohn's disease, or a healthy co-twin of an affected twin (not recorded which). CDR3 amino acids: CASAGGENSEQFF.